Listed here are 18 T cell receptor beta chains from one sample, sequenced in a study of CD8 T cells in ankylosing spondylitis. MiXCR was run by TCRdb on the 5' RACE reads, yielding one entry per CDR3 protein. The profile shows about 240,000 distinct CDR3 sequences, approximately 11% of them singletons. Material: blood, either unsorted or a sorted T cell fraction (not recorded which). The receptors shown here come from a male donor with ankylosing spondylitis or in good health (not recorded which).

This clonotype has a count of ten or more. The chain links TRBV12-3 or TRBV12-4 to TRBJ2-2; 9 bases are shared with TRBD1. The V and J ends lost 5 bases and 7 bases, in that order; junction bases with no gene match: 8. This CDR3 region has 15 residues. The CDR3 DNA follows: TGTGCCAGCAGTCCGGGGACAGGGCGATTCGGGGAGCTGTTTTTT. It encodes CASSPGTGRFGELFF.

This clonotype occurred many times. The V call is TRBV5-1, the J call TRBJ2-5; 8 nucleotides align to TRBD2. Germline loops: CDR1 SGHRS, CDR2 YFSETQ. There are 15 residues in the CDR3. Losses at the gene ends were 4 bases for V and 1 base for J; bases not matched to a gene: 6. DNA for the CDR3: TGCGCCAGCAGCCCCTCCACTAGCGGCCAAGAGACCCAGTACTTC. Encoded protein: CASSPSTSGQETQYF.

This clonotype was recorded many times. This chain links TRBV10-3 with TRBJ2-3; 16 nucleotides align to TRBD2. The V gene's germline CDR1 is ENHRY and CDR2 SYGVKD. Trimming removed 4 bases from V and 3 bases from J; junction bases left unmatched: 4. This CDR3 has 17 amino acids. CDR3 loop: CAISAGTSGGATDTQYF. The CDR3 DNA reads as TGTGCCATCAGTGCCGGGACTAGCGGGGGGGCGACAGATACGCAGTATTTT.

The chain has TRBV2 and TRBJ1-4; weak D call: TRBD1 (5 bases). The germline V gene encodes CDR1 SNHLY and CDR2 FYNNEI. This CDR3 is 15 amino acids long. V shed 10 bases and J shed 0 bases, with 15 bases lying between them. The CDR3 region is CATRGGSSTNEKLFF. CDR3 bases: TGTGCCACCCGCGGGGGGTCATCAACTAATGAAAAACTGTTTTTT.

At least ten counts were recorded for this clonotype. This chain links TRBV20-1 with TRBJ1-2; D is undetermined. The CDR3 contains 13 residues. V was shortened by 3 bases and J by 4 bases, with 12 bases between the two germline ends. Germline V gene data show CDR1 as DFQATT and CDR2 as SNEGSKA (reference sequence). The CDR3 region is CSASILGSYGYTF. As DNA, the CDR3 is TGCAGTGCTAGCATTTTAGGGAGCTATGGCTACACCTTC.

This clonotype was seen many times. The chain has TRBV21-1 and TRBJ2-1; the DNA was not compared with TRBD2, the D call given in the table. TRBV21-1 is shown as a pseudogene. The CDR3 loop spans 14 amino acids. The CDR3 region is CASRPQERANEQFF. The CDR3 bases are TGTGCCAGCAGACCACAAGAGCGGGCGAATGAGCAGTTCTTC.

This clonotype showed up many times. The chain employs TRBV3-1 and TRBJ1-2; tentatively, D is TRBD1 (5 bases). CDR1 is LGHDT, CDR2 YNNKEL, per germline (reference sequence). The CDR3 is made up of 16 amino acids. Trimming removed 2 bases from V and 1 base from J, with 14 bases in between. In DNA, the CDR3 is TGTGCCAGCAGCCAAAGACGAGGGGCGGGTAACTATGGCTACACCTTC. This translates into CASSQRRGAGNYGYTF.

This sequence joins TRBV5-1 and TRBJ2-5, with a possible D match to TRBD2 (5 bases). The CDR3 has 16 amino acids. Between the trimmed V and J ends, which lost 0 bases and 2 bases, there was a span of 14 bases. Looked up from germline, CDR1 is SGHRS and CDR2 is YFSETQ. The CDR3 region has the DNA TGCGCCAGCAGCTTGGGGAACAAACTAGAACAAGAGACCCAGTACTTC. This gives the protein CASSLGNKLEQETQYF.

The table lists this clonotype with many counts. The J gene is TRBJ2-3, the V gene TRBV6-1, with D hard to call. Germline CDR1 is MNHNS and CDR2 is SASEGT. The CDR3 is 9 residues long. CDR3 DNA sequence: TGTGCTCGAGCAGATACGCAGTATTTT. Protein sequence: CARADTQYF.

This clonotype was seen ten or more times. The chain has TRBV5-1 and TRBJ2-2, with 7 bases fitting TRBD1. The V segment lost 3 bases and the J segment 3 bases; nucleotides outside the gene matches: 5. Germline CDR1 is SGHRS and CDR2 is YFSETQ. The CDR3 is 15 residues long. Written as DNA, the CDR3 is TGCGCCAGCAGCTCAAAAGACAGGGACACCGGGGAGCTGTTTTTT. This sequence encodes CASSSKDRDTGELFF.

In this sample, this clonotype turned up many times. The rearrangement joins TRBV5-1 to TRBJ2-5; 9 nucleotides line up with TRBD1. The germline CDR1 and CDR2 sequences are SGHRS and YFSETQ. Unmatched junction bases numbered 2, after V lost 4 bases and J lost 1 base. This CDR3 is 14 amino acids long. The CDR3 region is CASSGDRAQETQYF. CDR3 DNA sequence: TGCGCCAGCAGCGGGGACAGGGCCCAAGAGACCCAGTACTTC.

The chain couples TRBV5-1 to TRBJ2-3; D remains unclear. There are 15 residues in the CDR3. Germline values: CDR1 SGHRS, CDR2 YFSETQ. V lost 2 bases to trimming and J lost 2 bases, with 12 bases between them. The CDR3 is CASSFGRSNTDTQYF. The CDR3 region has the DNA TGCGCCAGCAGCTTCGGACGGTCGAACACAGATACGCAGTATTTT.

A few counts support this clonotype. V gene TRBV3-1 combines with J gene TRBJ2-5, with unresolved D. CDR3 length: 13 residues. Germline V CDR1 and CDR2: LGHDT, YNNKEL (reference sequence). The V end was cut by 0 bases, the J end by 3 bases, with 5 bases between. In nucleotides, the CDR3 is TGTGCCAGCAGCCAAGAATGGAAAGAGACCCAGTACTTC. Encoded protein: CASSQEWKETQYF.

This clonotype showed up many times. This chain joins TRBV5-6 and TRBJ2-3, with 11 positions matching TRBD2. With V trimmed by 2 bases and J by 5 bases, 4 bases remained unmatched. This CDR3 has 15 amino acids. The germline V gene has CDR1 SGHDT and CDR2 YYEEEE. CDR3 residues: CASSLLAGELDTQYF. CDR3 DNA sequence: TGTGCCAGCAGCTTACTAGCGGGAGAGTTAGATACGCAGTATTTT. The full variable domain, completed using reference TRBV5-6 and TRBJ2-3, is DAGVTQSPTHLIKTRGQQVTLRCSPKSGHDTVSWYQQALGQGPQFIFQYYEEEERQRGNFPDRFSGHQFPNYSSELNVNALLLGDSALYLCASSLLAGELDTQYFGPGTRLTVL.

This clonotype has at least ten counts. The rearrangement joins TRBV20-1 to TRBJ1-1; D is unresolved. Trimming pared 5 bases from V and 0 bases from J, leaving 16 bases between. Germline V gives CDR1 DFQATT, CDR2 SNEGSKA (reference sequence). CDR3 size: 15 residues. CDR3 sequence: CSAPLPRRMNTEAFF. As DNA, the CDR3 is TGCAGTGCTCCCCTTCCCCGACGGATGAACACTGAAGCTTTCTTT.

As DNA, the CDR3 is TGTGCCAGCAGTTTACATGCTAGCGGGAGGGGGCGTATCACCGGGGAGCTGTTTTTT. It codes for CASSLHASGRGRITGELFF. The chain carries TRBV28 and TRBJ2-2, with 12 bases fitting TRBD2. CDR3 length: 19 residues. CDR1 MDHEN and CDR2 SYDVKM come from the germline V gene. V lost 2 bases, J lost 4 bases, and 11 bases stayed unmatched.

V gene TRBV24-1 combines with J gene TRBJ2-5; D is possibly TRBD1 or TRBD2 (5 bases each). Germline V gives CDR1 KGHDR, CDR2 SFDVKD. CDR3 length equals 18 residues. V dropped 2 bases and J dropped 5 bases, with 23 bases sitting between them. CDR3 in amino acids: CATSDWSPGRDQEETQYF. Written as DNA, the CDR3 is TGTGCCACCAGTGATTGGTCACCAGGAAGGGACCAGGAGGAGACCCAGTACTTC.

The chain uses TRBV19 and TRBJ2-2, with 7 bases fitting TRBD1. V dropped 3 bases and J dropped 7; count of bases not matched to a gene: 14. Germline CDR1 is LNHDA and CDR2 is SQIVND (reference sequence). The CDR3 spans 17 residues. CDR3 sequence: CASSIRLRQGDGGELFF. The CDR3 DNA reads TGTGCCAGTAGTATTCGCTTGAGACAGGGAGACGGCGGGGAGCTGTTTTTT.